This T cell receptor beta chain is drawn from a study of identical twins. The CDR3 has 14 amino acids. Per the germline V gene, CDR1 is DFQATT and CDR2 is SNEGSKA (reference sequence). The V end lost 7 bases, the J end lost 0 bases, and 10 bases lay between the germline ends. One entry per CDR3 protein, called by TCRdb with MiXCR from the 5' RACE reads. The sample carries about 520,000 distinct CDR3 sequences, under 25% recorded once. This sample also belongs to another study, concerning T cells expressing NK-cell markers.

The chain uses TRBV20-1 and TRBJ2-6, with no clear D. This clonotype was obtained from a woman aged 18-29 years in good health. The sample consisted of CD4+ T cells sorted from blood. CDR3 DNA: TGCAGTGTAGAGGACCTCTCTGGGGCCAACGTCCTGACTTTC. Its protein product is CSVEDLSGANVLTF.